This T cell receptor beta chain originates from a study of control samples from healthy donors and cancer patients. The protocol was immunoSEQ multiplex PCR, while the TCRdb copy is restricted to in-frame clones and leaves out a portion. The data hold approximately 100,000 clones, with 82% observed a single time. After removal of 0 bases from V and 5 bases from J, the junction contained 5 bases not matched to a gene. CDR1 and CDR2 (germline): GTSNPN, SVGIG (reference sequence). There are 15 residues in the CDR3. The rearrangement joins TRBV30 to TRBJ1-5; 9 bases agree with TRBD1. The sample taken for sequencing was blood. The source is a man aged 55 to 70 in good health. CDR3 nucleotide sequence: TGTGCCTGGAGTGTACGGGACAGGGTGGATCAGCCCCAGCATTTT. Protein product: CAWSVRDRVDQPQHF.